This TCR beta chain emerged from a study of patients and donors after allogeneic stem cell transplantation (dated by TCRdb to about 2020). At the junction V is shortened by 3 bases and J by 3 bases, with 9 bases in between. For CDR1 and CDR2, the germline V gene (reference sequence) lists DFQATT and SNEGSKA. From the cysteine through the phenylalanine, the CDR3 covers 13 amino acids. The CDR3 DNA has 39 bases and is translated from base 1. The protocol used for the library was RT-PCR. Sequencer: NextSeq 550. TCRdb's own reprocessing of the public reads used fastp at Q25 and MiXCR and kept productive beta chains. All rows with the same CDR3 protein become a single entry with the most common DNA and genes. A total of over 150,000 distinct CDR3 sequences appear in this sample, about 30% of them only once. The ten largest clonotypes hold around 3% of the sample. Comments on this clonotype: There is no known antigen for this receptor. No quality values exist for individual bases; no much larger clone is one base distant.

Sequencing was performed on blood, either unsorted or a sorted T cell fraction (not recorded which). The receptor comes from a human donor who was either an allogeneic HSCT recipient or a stem cell or donor lymphocyte infusion donor (not recorded which). It is not recorded whose cells these are; they may come from a transplant donor. The receptor chain draws on TRBV20-1 and TRBJ2-4; the D segment is perhaps TRBD1 or TRBD2, each sharing 6 matched bases. The CDR3 reads as follows: CSARRDNKNIQYF. The sequence in DNA is TGCAGTGCTAGGCGGGACAACAAAAACATTCAGTACTTC.